These 7 T cell receptor beta chains were sequenced from one sample in a study of T cells in localized non-small cell lung cancer. TCRdb keeps only in-frame clones here, not all; method: immunoSEQ multiplex PCR. The sample lists about 35,000 clones; roughly four fifths were seen once. The material was peripheral blood, obtained before any cancer treatment. These receptors all come from a male donor at least 60 years old with stage III squamous cell lung carcinoma.

This clone was seen a handful of times. This sequence joins TRBV9 and TRBJ1-1; D not certain. The CDR3 length is 14 residues. Per germline, CDR1 SGDLS and CDR2 YYNGEE. Deletions cut 0 bases from V and 8 bases from J, with 14 bases between. The CDR3 here is CASSVERLRGEAFF. The CDR3 coding sequence is TGTGCCAGCAGCGTAGAGCGGTTACGAGGGGAAGCTTTCTTT.

The J gene is TRBJ2-1, the V gene TRBV19, with 11 bases matching TRBD2. The junction had 8 bases not matched to a gene; V was cut back by 3 bases and J by 7 bases. Germline CDR1 reads LNHDA; CDR2 reads SQIVND (reference sequence). The CDR3 has 16 amino acids. For the CDR3, the DNA is TGTGCCAGTAGTATCCTAGCGGGAGGTGAGGGGAATGAGCAGTTCTTC. Encoded protein: CASSILAGGEGNEQFF.

The count of this clone is one. The rearrangement uses TRBV18 and TRBJ2-1; TRBD1 might be the D (5 bases). The CDR3 has 13 residues. Germline loops: CDR1 KGHSH, CDR2 LQKENI. The germline V and J ends were trimmed by 4 bases and 8 bases, with 12 bases remaining between them. The CDR3 here is CASSLSQGDEQFF. CDR3 coding DNA: TGTGCCAGCTCACTTTCCCAGGGCGATGAGCAGTTCTTC.

The CDR3 DNA is TGTGCCTGGAGAAACCGGGACAGGGACAATCAGCCCCAGCATTTT. This translates into CAWRNRDRDNQPQHF. V usage is TRBV30 and J usage is TRBJ1-5; 9 bases align to TRBD1. J lost 3 bases, V lost 3 bases, and 6 bases had no gene match. Germline CDR1 and CDR2: GTSNPN and SVGIG (reference sequence). The CDR3 sequence is 15 residues long.

V usage is TRBV5-5 and J usage is TRBJ2-7; 7 bases fit TRBD1. This CDR3 region has 16 residues. In germline, CDR1 is SGHKS, CDR2 YYEKEE (reference sequence). The V gene end was trimmed by 6 bases and the J gene end by 0 bases; junction bases not matched to a gene: 12. CDR3: CASTYPGQSSSYEQYF. The CDR3 bases are TGTGCCAGCACCTACCCGGGACAGTCGAGCTCCTACGAGCAGTACTTC.

The chain employs TRBV10-1 and TRBJ2-3, with 9 bases that match TRBD1. With 0 bases clipped from V and 11 bases from J, the junction kept 12 bases outside the gene matches. CDR1 and CDR2 (germline): WNHNN, SYGVQD (reference sequence). The CDR3 runs to 16 residues. CDR3 loop: CASSESIGTGSSGQYF. CDR3 in DNA: TGCGCCAGCAGTGAGTCAATCGGGACAGGGTCTAGTGGGCAGTATTTT.

V and J are TRBV30 and TRBJ1-5, with D possibly matching TRBD1 (5 bases). Germline CDR1 GTSNPN, CDR2 SVGIG (reference sequence). Deletions cut 1 base from V and 1 base from J, with 11 bases between. This CDR3 is built from 15 residues. For the CDR3, the DNA is TGTGCCTGGAGTGGGGACTCTCTAAGCAATCAGCCCCAGCATTTT. It codes for CAWSGDSLSNQPQHF.